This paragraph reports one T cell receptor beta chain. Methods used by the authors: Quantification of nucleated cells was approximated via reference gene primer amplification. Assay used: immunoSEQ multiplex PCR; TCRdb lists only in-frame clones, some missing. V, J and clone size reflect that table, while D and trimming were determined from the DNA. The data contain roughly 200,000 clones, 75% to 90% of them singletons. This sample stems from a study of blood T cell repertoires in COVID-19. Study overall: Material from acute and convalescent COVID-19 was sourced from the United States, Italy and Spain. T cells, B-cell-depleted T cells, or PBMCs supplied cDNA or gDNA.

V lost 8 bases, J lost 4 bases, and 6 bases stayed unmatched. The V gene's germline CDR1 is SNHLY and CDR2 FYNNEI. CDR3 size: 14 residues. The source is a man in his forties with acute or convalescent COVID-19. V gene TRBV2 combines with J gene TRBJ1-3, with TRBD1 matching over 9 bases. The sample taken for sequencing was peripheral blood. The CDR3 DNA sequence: TGTGCCAGCGGCCGGGACAGGGTAGGAAACACCATATATTTT. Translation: CASGRDRVGNTIYF.